There are a few counts of the clone carrying this T cell receptor beta chain. Its antigen is still unknown. This CDR3 region has 16 residues. V lost 5 bases to trimming and J lost 0 bases, with 13 bases between them. Germline CDR1 is MNHNS and CDR2 is SASEGT. Each CDR3 protein gets one entry after TCRdb re-called the 5' RACE reads with MiXCR. The table lists about 250,000 distinct CDR3 sequences, 15% of them singletons, with 2.1% in the top ten. This specimen belongs to a study of T-cell memory formation after mild COVID-19. The study, taken as a whole, reports: The main location of contracting CD4+ clones was CM and EM, and that of contracting CD8+ clones was EMRA.

Sequenced material: PBMCs or a T cell subset sorted from them (not recorded which). The chain is built from TRBV6-1 and TRBJ1-4, with D perhaps TRBD1 (5 bases). This clonotype was obtained from an adult woman who had mild COVID-19 (a few samples of this study predate the infection). Cell type and time point are not known. CDR3 sequence: CASSKGIFATNEKLFF. CDR3 nucleotides: TGTGCCAGCAGTAAGGGGATTTTTGCAACTAATGAAAAACTGTTTTTT.